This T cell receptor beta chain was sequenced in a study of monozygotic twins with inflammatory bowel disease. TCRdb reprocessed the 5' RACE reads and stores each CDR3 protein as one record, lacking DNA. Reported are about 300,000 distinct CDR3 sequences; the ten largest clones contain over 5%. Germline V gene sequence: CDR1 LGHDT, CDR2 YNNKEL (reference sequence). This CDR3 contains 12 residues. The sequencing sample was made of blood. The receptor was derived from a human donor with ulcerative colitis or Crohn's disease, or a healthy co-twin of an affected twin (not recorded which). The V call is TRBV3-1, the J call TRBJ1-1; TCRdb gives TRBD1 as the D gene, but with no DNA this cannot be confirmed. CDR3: CASSQNSGEAFF.